These 8 T cell receptor beta chains originate from one sample sequenced in a study of cytomegalovirus exposure and HLA in healthy donors. Vbeta (60) and Jbeta (13) primers were used in the PCR. Libraries were prepared by immunoSEQ multiplex PCR; TCRdb keeps only in-frame clonotypes and omits some of them. In the table there are 98,000 or so clones, around 80% of which are singletons. Source material: PBMCs. The receptors come from a woman aged 40 to 55 in good health and CMV-seronegative.

This clone was seen just once. The chain combines TRBV7-2 with TRBJ2-1; D call uncertain. The V end lost 2 bases, the J end lost 9 bases, and 5 bases lay between the germline ends. The CDR3 loop spans 11 amino acids. Looked up from germline, CDR1 is SGHTA and CDR2 is FQGNSA. CDR3 sequence (DNA): TGTGCCAGCAGCTTATCCGGTGAGCAGTTCTTC. The encoded protein is CASSLSGEQFF.

V is TRBV29-1 and J is TRBJ2-4; 7 nucleotides match TRBD1. The length of the CDR3 is 12 residues. Trimming cost V 0 bases and J 16 bases; bases outside gene matches: 9. CDR1 and CDR2 (germline): SQVTM, ANQGSEA. CDR3 sequence (DNA): TGCAGCGTTGAAGATCTAAACAGGGGAAAATACTTC. Translated: CSVEDLNRGKYF. Combining the CDR3 with reference TRBV29-1 and TRBJ2-4 gives the whole variable domain SAVISQKPSRDICQRGTSLTIQCQVDSQVTMMFWYRQQPGQSLTLIATANQGSEATYESGFVIDKFPISRPNLTFSTLTVSNMSPEDSSIYLCSVEDLNRGKYFGAGTRLSVL.

This clone was seen a handful of times. V is TRBV5-5 and J is TRBJ1-3, with TRBD1 matching over 8 bases. CDR3 size: 17 residues. Trimming removed 0 bases from V and 0 bases from J; junction bases left unmatched: 5. Germline assignment: CDR1 SGHKS and CDR2 YYEKEE (reference sequence). The CDR3 sequence: CASSLGQGLFSGNTIYF. CDR3 nucleotide sequence: TGTGCCAGCAGCTTGGGACAGGGGTTATTCTCTGGAAACACCATATATTTT. Filled out from reference TRBV5-5 and TRBJ1-3, the complete variable domain reads DAGVTQSPTHLIKTRGQQVTLRCSPISGHKSVSWYQQVLGQGPQFIFQYYEKEERGRGNFPDRFSARQFPNYSSELNVNALLLGDSALYLCASSLGQGLFSGNTIYFGEGSWLTVV.

This rearrangement joins TRBV6-1 to TRBJ2-2, with 12 bases matching TRBD2. V was pared by 6 bases and J by 6 bases, with 8 bases of the junction left unmatched. The CDR3 has 16 amino acids. Germline V CDR1 and CDR2: MNHNS, SASEGT. Here the CDR3 DNA reads TGTGCCAGCAGGGAAAGACTAGCGGGAGTAGCCGGGGAGCTGTTTTTT. This encodes CASRERLAGVAGELFF.

V gene TRBV7-9 combines with J gene TRBJ1-3; no definite D call. Germline V gene data show CDR1 as SEHNR and CDR2 as FQNEAQ (reference sequence). Trimming shortened V by 5 bases and J by 2 bases, and 10 bases separated the two germline ends. This CDR3 is 14 amino acids long. The CDR3: CASSNTVPGNTIYF. Written as DNA, the CDR3 is TGTGCCAGCAGCAACACAGTGCCTGGAAACACCATATATTTT.

This chain uses TRBV7-8 with TRBJ2-7, with D tentatively TRBD1 (6 bases). Between the trimmed V and J ends, which lost 4 bases and 3 bases, there was a span of 13 bases. The CDR3 consists of 14 residues. Germline CDR1 and CDR2: SGHVS and FQNEAQ. The CDR3 DNA reads as TGTGCCAGCAGCTCAGGGGATCTAAACTACGAGCAGTACTTC. The encoded protein is CASSSGDLNYEQYF.

In this sample, this clone turned up once. This chain joins TRBV7-9 and TRBJ2-3, with unresolved D. Germline-derived CDR1 and CDR2 are SEHNR and FQNEAQ (reference sequence). This CDR3 region has 15 residues. V was pared by 7 bases and J by 1 base, with 15 bases between. The CDR3 nucleotides are TGTGCCAGCACTCGCTCCGGCCGGGGCACAGATACGCAGTATTTT. Residues: CASTRSGRGTDTQYF.

The genes are TRBV29-1 and TRBJ2-5, with D uncertain. The CDR3 is 12 residues long. Looked up from germline, CDR1 is SQVTM and CDR2 is ANQGSEA. The V gene lost 6 bases and the J gene lost 2 bases, with 10 bases spanning the gap. CDR3 sequence (DNA): TGCAGCGTCGCTGACTGGCAAGAGACCCAGTACTTC. Its translation: CSVADWQETQYF.